This T cell receptor beta chain was obtained from a study of identical twins. Findings and limits, study-wide: Zero-insertion findings could be partly confounded by invariant cells (MAIT and iNKT cells). There was an excess of low generation probability in the out-of-frame alpha sequences that twins shared. Abundant cord blood beta clonotypes carried fewer insertions; memory repertoires showed none.

J lost 5 bases, V lost 2 bases, and 8 bases had no gene match. There are 16 residues in the CDR3. CDR1 is LNHDA, CDR2 SQIVND, per germline (reference sequence). TCRdb redid the calling of the 5' RACE reads with MiXCR, one entry per CDR3 protein. The sample lists hundreds of thousands of distinct CDR3 sequences, around 8.1% occurring once. A remark on this clonotype: Its target is unknown.

The donor group consisted entirely of healthy Caucasians. This sample was also put to use in a study of yellow fever vaccine responses in identical twins.

Sequencing input: memory (CD45RO+) T cells sorted from blood. J is TRBJ1-5 and V is TRBV19; 8 bases fit TRBD1. The sequence was collected from a woman aged 18-29 years in good health. CDR3 in amino acids: CASSITGRGPDQPQHF. For the CDR3, the DNA is TGTGCCAGTAGTATAACGGGCAGGGGGCCCGATCAGCCCCAGCATTTT. Together with reference TRBV19 and TRBJ1-5, the CDR3 gives the full variable domain: DGGITQSPKYLFRKEGQNVTLSCEQNLNHDAMYWYRQDPGQGLRLIYYSQIVNDFQKGDIAEGYSVSREKKESFPLTVTSAQKNPTAFYLCASSITGRGPDQPQHFGDGTRLSIL.